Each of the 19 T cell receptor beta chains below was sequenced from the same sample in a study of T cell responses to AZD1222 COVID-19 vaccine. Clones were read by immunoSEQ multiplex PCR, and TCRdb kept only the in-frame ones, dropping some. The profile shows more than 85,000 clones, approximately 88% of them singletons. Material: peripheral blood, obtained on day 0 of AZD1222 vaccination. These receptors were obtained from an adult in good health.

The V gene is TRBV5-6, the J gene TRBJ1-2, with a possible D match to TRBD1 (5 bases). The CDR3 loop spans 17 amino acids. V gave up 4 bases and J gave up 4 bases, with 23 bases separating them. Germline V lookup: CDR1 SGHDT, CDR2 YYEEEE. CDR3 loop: CASSPGRQLTYSYGYTF. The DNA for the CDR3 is TGTGCCAGCAGCCCAGGGAGGCAACTCACCTACTCCTATGGCTACACCTTC.

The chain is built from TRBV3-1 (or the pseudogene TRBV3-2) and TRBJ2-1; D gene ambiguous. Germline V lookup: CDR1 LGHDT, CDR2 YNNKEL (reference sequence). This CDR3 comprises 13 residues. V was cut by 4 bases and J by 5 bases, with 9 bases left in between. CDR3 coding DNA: TGTGCCAGCAGCCCCACCACCGACAATGAGCAGTTCTTC. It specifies CASSPTTDNEQFF.

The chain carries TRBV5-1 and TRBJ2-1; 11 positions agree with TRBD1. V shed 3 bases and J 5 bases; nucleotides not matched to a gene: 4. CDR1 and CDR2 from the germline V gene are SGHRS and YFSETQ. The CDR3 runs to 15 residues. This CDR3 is CASSSGTGGNNEQFF. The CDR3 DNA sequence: TGCGCCAGCAGCTCCGGGACAGGGGGGAACAATGAGCAGTTCTTC.

CDR3 residues: CAWSLTGQVGSPLHF. The CDR3, as DNA: TGTGCCTGGAGTCTTACTGGACAGGTCGGATCACCCCTCCACTTT. The genes are TRBV30 and TRBJ1-6; 7 bases agree with TRBD1. CDR3 length: 15 amino acids. V lost 2 bases to trimming and J lost 10 bases; unmatched junction nucleotides: 11. Germline CDR1 GTSNPN, CDR2 SVGIG (reference sequence).

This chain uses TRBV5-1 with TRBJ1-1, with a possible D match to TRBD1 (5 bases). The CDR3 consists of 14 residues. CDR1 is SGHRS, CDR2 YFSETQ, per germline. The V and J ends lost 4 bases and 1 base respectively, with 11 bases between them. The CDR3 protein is CASSGGLQNTEAFF. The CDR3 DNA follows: TGCGCCAGCAGCGGGGGACTGCAGAACACTGAAGCTTTCTTT.

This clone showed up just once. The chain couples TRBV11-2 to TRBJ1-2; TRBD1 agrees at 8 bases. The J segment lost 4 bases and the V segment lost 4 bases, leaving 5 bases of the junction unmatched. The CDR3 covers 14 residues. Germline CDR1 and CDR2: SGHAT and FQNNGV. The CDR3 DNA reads TGTGCCAGCAGCTGGGACAGGTCGGTCTATGGCTACACCTTC. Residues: CASSWDRSVYGYTF.

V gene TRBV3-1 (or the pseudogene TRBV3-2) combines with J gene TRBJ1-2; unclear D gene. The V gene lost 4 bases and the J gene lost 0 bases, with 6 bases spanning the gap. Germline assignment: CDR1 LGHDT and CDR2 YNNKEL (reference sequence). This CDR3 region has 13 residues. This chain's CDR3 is CASSPPSNYGYTF. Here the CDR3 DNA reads TGTGCCAGCAGCCCACCATCTAACTATGGCTACACCTTC.

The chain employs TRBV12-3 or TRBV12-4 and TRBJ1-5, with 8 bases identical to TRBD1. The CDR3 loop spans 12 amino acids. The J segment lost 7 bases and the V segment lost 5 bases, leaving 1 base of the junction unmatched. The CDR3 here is CASSNRGQPQHF. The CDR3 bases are TGTGCCAGCAGTAACAGGGGGCAGCCCCAGCATTTT.

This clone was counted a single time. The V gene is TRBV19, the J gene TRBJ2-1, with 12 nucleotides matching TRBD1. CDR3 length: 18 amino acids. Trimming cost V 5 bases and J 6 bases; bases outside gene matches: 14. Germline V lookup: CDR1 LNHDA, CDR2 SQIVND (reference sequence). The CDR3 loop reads CASSPGTGGFFLPNEQFF. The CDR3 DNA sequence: TGTGCCAGTAGTCCGGGGACAGGGGGCTTTTTCCTACCCAATGAGCAGTTCTTC.

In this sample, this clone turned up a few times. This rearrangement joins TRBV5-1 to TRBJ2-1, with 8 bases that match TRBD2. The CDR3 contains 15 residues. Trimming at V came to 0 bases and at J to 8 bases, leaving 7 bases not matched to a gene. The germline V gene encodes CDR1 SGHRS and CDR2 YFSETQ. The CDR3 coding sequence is TGCGCCAGCAGCTTGGGGGCTAGCGGGCTGGATGAGCAGTTCTTC. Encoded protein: CASSLGASGLDEQFF.

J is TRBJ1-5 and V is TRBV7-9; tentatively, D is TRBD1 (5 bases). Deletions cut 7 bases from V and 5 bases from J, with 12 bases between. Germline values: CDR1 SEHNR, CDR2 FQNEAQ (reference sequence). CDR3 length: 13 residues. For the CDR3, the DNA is TGTGCCAGCACCCCGGGGGGACATCAGCCCCAGCATTTT. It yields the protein CASTPGGHQPQHF.

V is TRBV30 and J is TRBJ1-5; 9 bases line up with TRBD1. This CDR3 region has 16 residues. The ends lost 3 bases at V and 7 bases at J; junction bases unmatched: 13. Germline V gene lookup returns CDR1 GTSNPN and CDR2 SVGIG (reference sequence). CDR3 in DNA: TGTGCCTGGAGCAGACCCGGGACAGGGTTTCGACAGCCCCAGCATTTT. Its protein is CAWSRPGTGFRQPQHF.

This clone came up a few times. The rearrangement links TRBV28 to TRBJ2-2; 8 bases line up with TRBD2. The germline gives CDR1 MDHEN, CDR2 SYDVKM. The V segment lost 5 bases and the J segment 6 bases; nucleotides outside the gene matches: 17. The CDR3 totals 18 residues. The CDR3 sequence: CASSLLAGRITPPGELFF. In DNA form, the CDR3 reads TGTGCCAGCAGTCTATTAGCGGGACGTATTACCCCCCCCGGGGAGCTGTTTTTT.

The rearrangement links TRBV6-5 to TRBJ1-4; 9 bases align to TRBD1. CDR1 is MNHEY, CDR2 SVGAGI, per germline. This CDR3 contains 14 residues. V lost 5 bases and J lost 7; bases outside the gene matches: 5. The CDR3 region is CASSTGGAGEKLFF. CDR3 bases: TGTGCCAGCAGTACAGGGGGCGCGGGTGAAAAACTGTTTTTT.

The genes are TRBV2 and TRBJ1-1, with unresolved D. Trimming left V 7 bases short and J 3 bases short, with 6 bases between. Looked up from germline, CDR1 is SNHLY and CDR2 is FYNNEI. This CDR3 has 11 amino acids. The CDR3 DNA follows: TGTGCCAGCATGCAGGACACTGAAGCTTTCTTT. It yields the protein CASMQDTEAFF.

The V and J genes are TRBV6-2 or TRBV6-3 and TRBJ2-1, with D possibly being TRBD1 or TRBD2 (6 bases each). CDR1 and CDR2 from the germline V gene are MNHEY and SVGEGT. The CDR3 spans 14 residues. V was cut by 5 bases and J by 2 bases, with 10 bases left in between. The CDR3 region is CASSHGGPYNEQFF. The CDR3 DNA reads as TGTGCCAGCAGTCACGGGGGCCCCTACAATGAGCAGTTCTTC.

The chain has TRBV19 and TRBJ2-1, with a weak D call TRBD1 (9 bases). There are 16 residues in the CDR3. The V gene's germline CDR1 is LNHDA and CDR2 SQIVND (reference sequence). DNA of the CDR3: TGTGCAGCCGGGACAGGGCTCAGCGGGAGTTACAATGAGCAGTTCTTC. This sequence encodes CAAGTGLSGSYNEQFF.

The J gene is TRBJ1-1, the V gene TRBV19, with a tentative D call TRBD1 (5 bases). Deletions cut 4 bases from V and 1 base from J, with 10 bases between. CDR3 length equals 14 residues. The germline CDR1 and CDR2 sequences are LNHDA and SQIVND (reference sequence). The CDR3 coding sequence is TGTGCCAGTAGTACCCTGACAGCGAACACTGAAGCTTTCTTT. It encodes CASSTLTANTEAFF.

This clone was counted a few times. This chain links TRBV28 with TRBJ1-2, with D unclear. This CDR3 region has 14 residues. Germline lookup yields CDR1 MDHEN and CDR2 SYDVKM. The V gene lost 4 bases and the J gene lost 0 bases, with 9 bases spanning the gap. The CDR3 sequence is CASSSGDSNYGYTF. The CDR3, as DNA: TGTGCCAGCAGTTCGGGAGATTCTAACTATGGCTACACCTTC.